Listed below are T cell receptor beta chains from one sample, sequenced in a study of blood T cells in healthy people across ages. TCRdb reprocessed the 5' RACE reads via MiXCR and lists one record per CDR3 protein. The sample lists about 1.4 million distinct CDR3 sequences, approximately 59% seen once, with roughly 6.3% in the top ten. The specimen was blood. The receptors were gathered from a young man in good health. Both conserved end residues are part of each CDR3. D genes are given only for firm matches. Rows give clone size only sometimes, using once, few, many, or a class for an expanded clone.

clone size: .; J gene: TRBJ2-7; D gene: .; V gene: TRBV29-1; CDR3 DNA: TGCAGCGTTTCATACTCGGAGCAAGACACTTACGAGCAGTACTTC; CDR3 protein: CSVSYSEQDTYEQYF
clone size: .; J gene: TRBJ2-4; D gene: TRBD1; V gene: TRBV6-6; CDR3 DNA: TGTGCCAGCAGTCTGGACAGGGGGTTTAGCATTCAGTACTTC; CDR3 protein: CASSLDRGFSIQYF
clone size: .; J gene: TRBJ1-2; D gene: .; V gene: TRBV28; CDR3 DNA: TGTGCCATCCATCTTCGGACAGATTCTAACTATGGCTACACCTTC; CDR3 protein: CAIHLRTDSNYGYTF
clone size: .; J gene: TRBJ2-2; D gene: .; V gene: TRBV12-3/TRBV12-4; CDR3 DNA: TGTGCCAGCACTGGGGCAGGAGTGGCCGGGGAGCTGTTTTTT; CDR3 protein: CASTGAGVAGELFF
clone size: .; J gene: TRBJ2-7; D gene: .; V gene: TRBV20-1; CDR3 DNA: TGCAGTGCTAGAGGTCGGATCTCCTACGAGCAGTACTTC; CDR3 protein: CSARGRISYEQYF
clone size: few; J gene: TRBJ2-7; D gene: TRBD1; V gene: TRBV5-1; CDR3 DNA: TGCGCCAGCAGCGAGGGACAGGCCGTCTCCTACGAGCAGTACTTC; CDR3 protein: CASSEGQAVSYEQYF
clone size: few; J gene: TRBJ2-7; D gene: .; V gene: TRBV7-2; CDR3 DNA: TGTGCCAGCAGCCCCCCGGGTGAGGGGATCAACGAGCAGTACTTC; CDR3 protein: CASSPPGEGINEQYF
clone size: few; J gene: TRBJ2-7; D gene: TRBD2; V gene: TRBV11-2; CDR3 DNA: TGTGCCAGCAGCTTCCTTGCGGGAGGCGATTACGAGCAGTACTTC; CDR3 protein: CASSFLAGGDYEQYF
clone size: .; J gene: TRBJ1-2; D gene: .; V gene: TRBV9; CDR3 DNA: TGTGCCAGCAGCCCGAGGACAGCGTGGCCCATTGGTGGCTACACCTTC; CDR3 protein: CASSPRTAWPIGGYTF
clone size: once; J gene: TRBJ2-1; D gene: .; V gene: TRBV12-3/TRBV12-4; CDR3 DNA: TGTGCCAGCAGTTTACAGTCGGGGTTGTACAATGAGCAGTTCTTC; CDR3 protein: CASSLQSGLYNEQFF
clone size: .; J gene: TRBJ2-1; D gene: .; V gene: TRBV2; CDR3 DNA: TGTGCCAGCAGTGGGGGGGAATCTGGTGAGCAGTTCTTC; CDR3 protein: CASSGGESGEQFF
clone size: .; J gene: TRBJ2-1; D gene: .; V gene: TRBV20-1; CDR3 DNA: TGCAGTGCAGCCTCGGGCTCCCTGGGGCACAATGAGCAGTTCTTC; CDR3 protein: CSAASGSLGHNEQFF
clone size: .; J gene: TRBJ2-5; D gene: .; V gene: TRBV12-3/TRBV12-4; CDR3 DNA: TGTGCCAGCAGTTCTCAGGCCCGGGAGACCCAGTACTTC; CDR3 protein: CASSSQARETQYF
clone size: .; J gene: TRBJ1-1; D gene: .; V gene: TRBV2; CDR3 DNA: TGTGCCAGCAGTTCCGCCAGAGGAGGTGAAGCTTTCTTT; CDR3 protein: CASSSARGGEAFF
clone size: .; J gene: TRBJ1-1; D gene: .; V gene: TRBV10-3; CDR3 DNA: TGTGCCATCAGGTTGGACAGTTACACTGAAGCTTTCTTT; CDR3 protein: CAIRLDSYTEAFF
clone size: .; J gene: TRBJ1-4; D gene: .; V gene: TRBV7-8; CDR3 DNA: TGTGCCAGCAGCTTAGCTATCGAAGACAGGAATGAAAAACTGTTTTTT; CDR3 protein: CASSLAIEDRNEKLFF
clone size: few; J gene: TRBJ2-7; D gene: TRBD1; V gene: TRBV28; CDR3 DNA: TGTGCCAGCAGTTTCCCCTCTTTCGGGACAGGGTCCTACGAGCAGTACTTC; CDR3 protein: CASSFPSFGTGSYEQYF
clone size: .; J gene: TRBJ2-2; D gene: .; V gene: TRBV18; CDR3 DNA: TGTGCCAGCTCGCCTCGGACAGAAAGCACCGGGGAGCTGTTTTTT; CDR3 protein: CASSPRTESTGELFF
clone size: .; J gene: TRBJ1-1; D gene: .; V gene: TRBV2; CDR3 DNA: TGTGCCAGCAGCCAAGGGGGAGTCATGAACACTGAAGCTTTCTTT; CDR3 protein: CASSQGGVMNTEAFF
clone size: once; J gene: TRBJ1-6; D gene: .; V gene: TRBV12-3/TRBV12-4; CDR3 DNA: TGTGCCAGCAGTTTCGAGGACCAAAGTTCACCCCTCCACTTT; CDR3 protein: CASSFEDQSSPLHF
clone size: .; J gene: TRBJ1-2; D gene: .; V gene: TRBV29-1; CDR3 DNA: TGCAGAGCCGGGACGGACTCTAACTATGGCTACACCTTC; CDR3 protein: CRAGTDSNYGYTF
clone size: few; J gene: TRBJ1-5; D gene: TRBD1; V gene: TRBV7-2; CDR3 DNA: TGTGCCAGCAGCTTAAACCCGGGACAGGGGGGCAATCAGCCCCAGCATTTT; CDR3 protein: CASSLNPGQGGNQPQHF
clone size: once; J gene: TRBJ2-1; D gene: TRBD2; V gene: TRBV7-9; CDR3 DNA: TGTGCCAGCAGCTCGATACTAGCGGGAGGGTCCAATGAGCAGTTCTTC; CDR3 protein: CASSSILAGGSNEQFF
clone size: few; J gene: TRBJ2-7; D gene: .; V gene: TRBV20-1; CDR3 DNA: TGCAGTGCTAGAGGGATGGTTCTGCCCGAGCAGTACTTC; CDR3 protein: CSARGMVLPEQYF
clone size: .; J gene: TRBJ1-2; D gene: .; V gene: TRBV20-1; CDR3 DNA: TGCAGTGCTTCAACAGGGCAAAACTATGGCTACACCTTC; CDR3 protein: CSASTGQNYGYTF
clone size: .; J gene: TRBJ1-6; D gene: TRBD1; V gene: TRBV2; CDR3 DNA: TGTGCCAGCAGTGAAGCGGTGACAGGGGTGGGATCACCCCTCCACTTT; CDR3 protein: CASSEAVTGVGSPLHF
clone size: .; J gene: TRBJ1-3; D gene: .; V gene: TRBV7-9; CDR3 DNA: TGTGCCAGCAGCTTAGAGCCGCTCTCTGGAAACACCATATATTTT; CDR3 protein: CASSLEPLSGNTIYF
clone size: once; J gene: TRBJ2-1; D gene: .; V gene: TRBV11-3; CDR3 DNA: TGTGCCAGCAGCAAATCTCCTTCCTCCTACAATGAGCAGTTCTTC; CDR3 protein: CASSKSPSSYNEQFF
clone size: .; J gene: TRBJ2-7; D gene: .; V gene: TRBV10-3; CDR3 DNA: TGTGCCATCAGTTGGGCAGGGAACGAGCAGTACTTC; CDR3 protein: CAISWAGNEQYF
clone size: .; J gene: TRBJ2-6; D gene: TRBD1; V gene: TRBV6-1; CDR3 DNA: TGTGCCAGCGGGGTGACAGGGATAAGCTCTGGGGCCAACGTCCTGACTTTC; CDR3 protein: CASGVTGISSGANVLTF
clone size: few; J gene: TRBJ2-1; D gene: .; V gene: TRBV27; CDR3 DNA: TGTGCCAGCAGTTTAGGCGGCCCAACTCTTCCTAATGAGCAGTTCTTC; CDR3 protein: CASSLGGPTLPNEQFF
clone size: few; J gene: TRBJ2-7; D gene: .; V gene: TRBV20-1; CDR3 DNA: TGCAGTGCCAGACCTGGGTACGAGCAGTACTTC; CDR3 protein: CSARPGYEQYF
clone size: .; J gene: TRBJ2-5; D gene: TRBD2; V gene: TRBV11-2; CDR3 DNA: TGTGCCAGCAGCTCGCTAGCGGGGATGTTGCAAGAGACCCAGTACTTC; CDR3 protein: CASSSLAGMLQETQYF
clone size: .; J gene: TRBJ2-7; D gene: TRBD2; V gene: TRBV9; CDR3 DNA: TGTGCCAGCAGCTCCCGGGGGGACTCCTACGAGCAGTACTTC; CDR3 protein: CASSSRGDSYEQYF
clone size: .; J gene: TRBJ2-7; D gene: .; V gene: TRBV6-2/TRBV6-3; CDR3 DNA: TGTGCCAGCAGTTACGCCGACACAGACTACGAGCAGTACTTC; CDR3 protein: CASSYADTDYEQYF
clone size: few; J gene: TRBJ2-7; D gene: .; V gene: TRBV7-9; CDR3 DNA: TGTGCCAGCAGCCCTAGAGCCGGCAGAAACCCCTACGAGCAGTACTTC; CDR3 protein: CASSPRAGRNPYEQYF
clone size: .; J gene: TRBJ2-3; D gene: .; V gene: TRBV15; CDR3 DNA: TGTGCCACCAGCAGAGAACGGCCAGAGGGAGATACGCAGTATTTT; CDR3 protein: CATSRERPEGDTQYF
clone size: .; J gene: TRBJ2-7; D gene: .; V gene: TRBV28; CDR3 DNA: TGTGCCAGCAGCTCCACTGGGGCAGGGCACGAGCAGTACTTC; CDR3 protein: CASSSTGAGHEQYF
clone size: .; J gene: TRBJ2-7; D gene: TRBD1; V gene: TRBV13; CDR3 DNA: TGTGCCAGCAGCCCCGATAGGGACAGGGGATACGAGCAGTACTTC; CDR3 protein: CASSPDRDRGYEQYF
clone size: .; J gene: TRBJ2-1; D gene: .; V gene: TRBV29-1; CDR3 DNA: TGCAGCGTGATGACACCACCACAGGAGGAGCAGTTCTTC; CDR3 protein: CSVMTPPQEEQFF
clone size: few; J gene: TRBJ2-2; D gene: .; V gene: TRBV5-6; CDR3 DNA: TGTGCCAGCAGCTTGGTCGGGATGAGCACCGGGGAGCTGTTTTTT; CDR3 protein: CASSLVGMSTGELFF
clone size: few; J gene: TRBJ1-2; D gene: TRBD1; V gene: TRBV7-9; CDR3 DNA: TGTGCCAGCAGTATTGGACAGGGTTATGGCTACACCTTC; CDR3 protein: CASSIGQGYGYTF
clone size: few; J gene: TRBJ2-3; D gene: .; V gene: TRBV6-6; CDR3 DNA: TGTGCCAGCGGCCCGTATCGCACAGGAGTGAATACGCAGTATTTT; CDR3 protein: CASGPYRTGVNTQYF
clone size: .; J gene: TRBJ1-2; D gene: .; V gene: TRBV30; CDR3 DNA: TGTGCCTGGGAACAGACGAACTATGGCTACACCTTC; CDR3 protein: CAWEQTNYGYTF
clone size: .; J gene: TRBJ2-5; D gene: TRBD2; V gene: TRBV6-4; CDR3 DNA: TGTGCCAGCAGCCGGGACTATGGAGAGACCCAGTACTTC; CDR3 protein: CASSRDYGETQYF
clone size: .; J gene: TRBJ2-7; D gene: .; V gene: TRBV12-3/TRBV12-4; CDR3 DNA: TGTGCCAGCAGTTTAGAGGGGTCCCCCTACGACGAGCAGTACTTC; CDR3 protein: CASSLEGSPYDEQYF
clone size: .; J gene: TRBJ2-1; D gene: .; V gene: TRBV12-3/TRBV12-4; CDR3 DNA: TGTGCCAGCAGTGGTAGTTATGAGCAGTTCTTC; CDR3 protein: CASSGSYEQFF
clone size: .; J gene: TRBJ1-1; D gene: .; V gene: TRBV20-1; CDR3 DNA: TGCAGTGCTAGAGATGGGGTTGGGAACACTGAAGCTTTCTTT; CDR3 protein: CSARDGVGNTEAFF
clone size: .; J gene: TRBJ2-7; D gene: TRBD1; V gene: TRBV28; CDR3 DNA: TGTGCCAGCAGTTTGGCGGACAGGGTCAGCGAGCAGTACTTC; CDR3 protein: CASSLADRVSEQYF
clone size: .; J gene: TRBJ2-1; D gene: TRBD2; V gene: TRBV20-1; CDR3 DNA: TGCAGTGCCGGAGTGTCGGGACTAACCTACGAGCAGTTCTTC; CDR3 protein: CSAGVSGLTYEQFF
clone size: .; J gene: TRBJ1-4; D gene: .; V gene: TRBV24-1; CDR3 DNA: TGTGCCACCAGTGCGGGCAGGGGAGGAAGGGAAAAACTGTTTTTT; CDR3 protein: CATSAGRGGREKLFF
clone size: .; J gene: TRBJ2-1; D gene: TRBD1; V gene: TRBV24-1; CDR3 DNA: TGTGCCACCAGGGGACAGGGCCCCTCCAATGAGCAGTTCTTC; CDR3 protein: CATRGQGPSNEQFF
clone size: .; J gene: TRBJ2-1; D gene: TRBD2; V gene: TRBV13; CDR3 DNA: TGTGCCAGCAGCTACGGGACTAGCGATGAGCAGTTCTTC; CDR3 protein: CASSYGTSDEQFF